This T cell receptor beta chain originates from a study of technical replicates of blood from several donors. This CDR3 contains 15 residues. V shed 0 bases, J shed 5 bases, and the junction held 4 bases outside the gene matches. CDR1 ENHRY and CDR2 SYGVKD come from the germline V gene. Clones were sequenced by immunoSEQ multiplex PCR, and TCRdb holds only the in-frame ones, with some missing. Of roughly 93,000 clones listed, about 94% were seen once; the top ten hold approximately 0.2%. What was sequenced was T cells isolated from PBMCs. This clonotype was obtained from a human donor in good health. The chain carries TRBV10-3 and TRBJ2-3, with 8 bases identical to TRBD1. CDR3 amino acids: CAISESGQAGDTQYF. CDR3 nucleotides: TGTGCCATCAGTGAGTCGGGACAGGCTGGAGATACGCAGTATTTT.